These T cell receptor beta chains were read from a single sample in a study of T cells after yellow fever vaccination. One entry per CDR3 protein results from TCRdb running MiXCR on the 5' RACE reads. Here the sample spans about 220,000 distinct CDR3 sequences, roughly 6.8% being singletons. Sequencing used CD4+ T cells sorted from PBMCs, obtained on the day of the yellow fever booster vaccination. These receptor sequences come from a man in his thirties or forties who received the YFV17D yellow fever vaccine. The CDR3 runs from the conserved cysteine through the conserved F or W. The D gene is left open where the match is weak. Size is stated for part of the rows, as once, few or many counts, or as a class when the clone is expanded.

. 15 TRBJ2-7 many TRBV7-2 CASSLRVGLTWEQYF TGTGCCAGCAGCTTAAGGGTAGGGTTGACTTGGGAGCAGTACTTC
TRBD2 15 TRBJ2-7 . TRBV28 CASRETGTSGYEQYF TGTGCCAGCAGAGAAACCGGGACTAGCGGATACGAGCAGTACTTC
TRBD1 19 TRBJ2-1 many TRBV18 CASSPKRGQGVRAYNEQFF TGTGCCAGCTCCCCTAAGAGGGGACAGGGTGTCAGGGCCTACAATGAGCAGTTCTTC
TRBD1 15 TRBJ2-7 . TRBV5-1 CASSFLQGISGEQYF TGCGCCAGCAGCTTCCTACAGGGGATTTCCGGGGAGCAGTACTTC
TRBD1 14 TRBJ2-3 many TRBV12-3/TRBV12-4 CASRDRRGSDTQYF TGTGCCAGCCGGGACAGGCGAGGTTCAGATACGCAGTATTTT
. 14 TRBJ2-3 many TRBV20-1 CSAPRERGTDTQYF TGCAGTGCTCCCCGGGAGCGGGGCACAGATACGCAGTATTTT
. 13 TRBJ2-7 many TRBV24-1 CAAPPGNSYEQYF TGTGCCGCCCCTCCGGGGAATTCCTACGAGCAGTACTTC
. 16 TRBJ2-2 . TRBV7-2 CASSLSTTVNTGELFF TGTGCCAGCAGCTTAAGTACTACAGTGAACACCGGGGAGCTGTTTTTT
TRBD2 16 TRBJ2-1 many TRBV9 CASSPNSGRLLNEQFF TGTGCCAGCAGCCCGAATAGCGGGAGGCTCCTCAATGAGCAGTTCTTC
. 13 TRBJ2-2 few TRBV7-2 CASSSMNTGELFF TGTGCCAGCAGCTCAATGAACACCGGGGAGCTGTTTTTT
TRBD1 15 TRBJ2-2 many TRBV4-3 CASSLQTGDTGELFF TGCGCCAGCAGCCTACAGACAGGGGACACCGGGGAGCTGTTTTTT
. 16 TRBJ2-1 many TRBV29-1 CSVAGQRGWSYNEQFF TGCAGCGTTGCCGGGCAGCGAGGTTGGTCCTACAATGAGCAGTTCTTC
TRBD2 17 TRBJ2-1 few TRBV18 CASSPQSGRASYNEQFF TGTGCCAGCTCACCACAATCCGGGAGGGCCTCCTACAATGAGCAGTTCTTC
TRBD1 19 TRBJ1-4 few TRBV18 CASSPPVGQGSATNEKLFF TGTGCCAGCTCACCACCGGTGGGACAGGGGAGTGCAACTAATGAAAAACTGTTTTTT
. 13 TRBJ2-3 many TRBV5-1 CASSLIGADTQYF TGCGCCAGCAGCTTAATCGGGGCAGATACGCAGTATTTT
TRBD2 17 TRBJ2-1 many TRBV20-1 CSARGGAGGPEYNEQFF TGCAGTGCTAGAGGAGGAGCGGGAGGGCCTGAGTACAATGAGCAGTTCTTC
. 14 TRBJ2-7 few TRBV20-1 CSASSPTLSYEQYF TGCAGTGCTAGCTCTCCGACCCTCTCCTACGAGCAGTACTTC
. 12 TRBJ2-1 many TRBV5-1 CASSLSGPEQFF TGCGCCAGCAGCTTGTCAGGTCCCGAGCAGTTCTTC
TRBD2 14 TRBJ2-5 . TRBV24-1 CATSPSGARETQYF TGTGCCACCAGCCCTAGCGGAGCTCGCGAGACCCAGTACTTC
. 14 TRBJ2-3 many TRBV7-2 CASSLALFTDTQYF TGTGCCAGCAGCTTAGCTCTTTTCACAGATACGCAGTATTTT
. 15 TRBJ1-2 . TRBV28 CASSLRNQANYGYTF TGTGCCAGCAGCCTCCGGAATCAAGCTAACTATGGCTACACCTTC
TRBD2 15 TRBJ2-1 . TRBV28 CASTRAGGNYNEQFF TGTGCCAGCACCAGAGCGGGAGGGAATTACAATGAGCAGTTCTTC
. 13 TRBJ2-3 . TRBV10-3 CAIKGNQMDTQYF TGTGCCATCAAGGGCAACCAAATGGATACGCAGTATTTT
. 15 TRBJ1-5 . TRBV5-1 CASSKAGTPAEPQHF TGCGCCAGCAGCAAAGCCGGGACCCCGGCCGAGCCCCAGCATTTT
TRBD2 17 TRBJ2-1 . TRBV18 CASSPPTSGTLNNEQFF TGTGCCAGCTCACCCCCGACTAGCGGGACGTTGAACAATGAGCAGTTCTTC
. 17 TRBJ2-3 . TRBV7-2 CASSWRRQPWGPDTQYF TGTGCCAGCAGCTGGCGCAGACAGCCCTGGGGGCCAGATACGCAGTATTTT
. 13 TRBJ2-1 many TRBV9 CASSVRGDNEQFF TGTGCCAGCAGCGTTCGTGGGGACAATGAGCAGTTCTTC
. 14 TRBJ2-1 many TRBV9 CASSGGGINNEQFF TGTGCCAGCAGCGGAGGTGGAATTAACAATGAGCAGTTCTTC
. 14 TRBJ2-2 many TRBV28 CASSLGGRTGELFF TGTGCCAGCAGTTTAGGGGGCCGCACCGGGGAGCTGTTTTTT
TRBD1 15 TRBJ1-6 . TRBV18 CASSPNRQGGSPLHF TGTGCCAGCTCACCGAATCGACAGGGAGGTTCACCCCTCCACTTT
. 15 TRBJ2-1 many TRBV11-2 CASSLSSASYNEQFF TGTGCCAGCAGCTTGTCTAGCGCCTCCTACAATGAGCAGTTCTTC
. 15 TRBJ2-1 few TRBV18 CASSAGPLAYNEQFF TGTGCCAGCTCCGCGGGACCGTTGGCCTACAATGAGCAGTTCTTC
. 13 TRBJ1-5 . TRBV12-3/TRBV12-4 CASRQDGNQPQHF TGTGCCAGCAGACAGGATGGCAATCAGCCCCAGCATTTT
TRBD2 16 TRBJ2-2 . TRBV4-3 CAISQDVGLAAGELFF TGCGCCATCAGCCAAGATGTCGGACTAGCTGCCGGGGAGCTGTTTTTT
. 14 TRBJ1-2 few TRBV12-3/TRBV12-4 CASSFAGANYGYTF TGTGCCAGCAGTTTCGCAGGGGCTAACTATGGCTACACCTTC
. 14 TRBJ2-1 . TRBV18 CASSPGLGGHEQFF TGTGCCAGCTCACCGGGTCTAGGTGGCCATGAGCAGTTCTTC
. 9 TRBJ2-1 few TRBV29-1 CSVENEQFF TGCAGCGTTGAAAATGAGCAGTTCTTC
. 18 TRBJ2-2 few TRBV21-1 CASSLGTSGRKNTGELFF TGTGCCAGCAGCCTAGGGACTAGCGGGAGAAAAAACACCGGGGAGCTGTTTTTT
. 15 TRBJ1-1 few TRBV7-8 CASSPSGVMNTEAFF TGTGCCAGCAGCCCCTCGGGGGTCATGAACACTGAAGCTTTCTTT
. 12 TRBJ2-1 . TRBV5-1 CASTGAGNEQFF TGCGCCAGCACTGGCGCGGGAAATGAGCAGTTCTTC
. 13 TRBJ2-2 few TRBV6-6 CASSRLDTWELFF TGTGCCAGCAGCCGCTTGGATACCTGGGAGCTGTTTTTT
. 16 TRBJ1-3 few TRBV9 CASSGVLPGSGNTIYF TGTGCCAGCAGCGGGGTCCTCCCCGGCTCTGGAAACACCATATATTTT
. 15 TRBJ2-1 few TRBV5-1 CASSFFRQTYNEQFF TGCGCCAGCAGCTTCTTTCGACAGACCTACAATGAGCAGTTCTTC
. 11 TRBJ1-1 few TRBV12-3/TRBV12-4 CASSLRDEAFF TGTGCCAGCAGTTTACGGGACGAAGCTTTCTTT
TRBD2 18 TRBJ2-1 many TRBV7-2 CASSPGLAGVAVYNEQFF TGTGCCAGCAGCCCCGGACTAGCGGGAGTCGCTGTTTACAATGAGCAGTTCTTC
. 13 TRBJ2-3 many TRBV7-8 CASSPLGTDTQYF TGTGCCAGCAGCCCCCTGGGTACAGATACGCAGTATTTT
. 14 TRBJ2-7 few TRBV24-1 CATSLGGVFNEQYF TGTGCCACCAGTCTCGGAGGAGTATTCAACGAGCAGTACTTC
. 14 TRBJ2-3 many TRBV5-1 CASSIGQSTDTQYF TGCGCCAGCAGCATAGGACAGTCGACAGATACGCAGTATTTT
. 12 TRBJ2-7 . TRBV12-3/TRBV12-4 CASKGVAYEQYF TGTGCCAGCAAGGGAGTCGCCTACGAGCAGTACTTC
. 14 TRBJ2-3 many TRBV12-3/TRBV12-4 CASSLGGSRGTQYF TGTGCCAGCAGTTTAGGTGGCTCTCGGGGTACGCAGTATTTT
. 14 TRBJ1-1 many TRBV12-3/TRBV12-4 CASNRGEMNTEAFF TGTGCCAGCAACCGAGGAGAGATGAACACTGAAGCTTTCTTT
TRBD1 14 TRBJ2-7 . TRBV19 CASSMGQGAYEQYF TGTGCCAGTAGTATGGGACAGGGGGCATACGAGCAGTACTTC
TRBD2 14 TRBJ2-1 many TRBV6-2/TRBV6-3 CASSFLSGMNEQFF TGTGCCAGCAGTTTCCTTAGCGGGATGAATGAGCAGTTCTTC
TRBD1 14 TRBJ2-2 . TRBV20-1 CSARAPQGAGELFF TGCAGTGCTAGAGCGCCCCAGGGGGCCGGGGAGCTGTTTTTT